These 10 T cell receptor beta chains share one sample of origin, sequenced in a study of CD8+CD57+ T cells in acquired aplastic anemia. Genomic DNA templated the TCR beta VDJ and CDR3 profiling. TCRdb passed the reads through MiXCR, listing each CDR3 protein once. The data show under 200,000 distinct CDR3 sequences, with 55% to 75% seen just once and about 48% held by the top ten. Sequences were obtained from sorted CD4+, CD8+, or CD8+CD57+ T cells (not recorded which) from PBMCs. Receptor source: a human donor in good health.

CDR3 nucleotides: TGTGCCAGCAGTGAGCGGGGATTAGCTAACTATGGCTACACCTTC. It encodes CASSERGLANYGYTF. The V gene is TRBV2, the J gene TRBJ1-2; no definite D call. V dropped 3 bases and J dropped 0 bases, with 11 bases sitting between them. The germline CDR1 and CDR2 sequences are SNHLY and FYNNEI. CDR3 length: 15 residues. Based on the CDR3 plus reference TRBV2 and TRBJ1-2, the full variable domain is EPEVTQTPSHQVTQMGQEVILRCVPISNHLYFYWYRQILGQKVEFLVSFYNNEISEKSEIFDDQFSVERPDGSNFTLKIRSTKLEDSAMYFCASSERGLANYGYTFGSGTRLTVV.

Note on this clonotype: The junction shows a germline mismatch at one end, possibly a read error. This rearrangement joins TRBV7-9 to TRBJ1-6; D is perhaps TRBD1 (6 bases). CDR1 is SEHNR and CDR2 is FQNEAQ in the germline V gene (reference sequence). There are 16 residues in the CDR3. The CDR3: CASSLDRDSYNSPFHF. CDR3 nucleotides: TGTGCCAGCAGCTTAGACAGGGACTCCTATAATTCACCCTTCCACTTT.

V and J are TRBV24-1 and TRBJ1-2; tentatively, D is TRBD1 (5 bases). Germline V gives CDR1 KGHDR, CDR2 SFDVKD. V lost 0 bases, J lost 6 bases, and 10 bases lay in between. The CDR3 length is 14 residues. In DNA form, the CDR3 reads TGTGCCACCAGTGATTTGCTGGCAGGGCATGGCTACACCTTC. Translated, it gives CATSDLLAGHGYTF.

This clonotype was observed a few times. The chain links TRBV2 to TRBJ1-4, with 9 bases identical to TRBD1. With V trimmed by 6 bases and J by 7 bases, 9 bases remained unmatched. The germline V gene has CDR1 SNHLY and CDR2 FYNNEI. This CDR3 has 15 amino acids. CDR3 nucleotide sequence: TGTGCCAGCAGAGGACAGGGGCATGGGTCTGAAAAACTGTTTTTT. Translation gives CASRGQGHGSEKLFF. The full variable domain, with the rest looked up from reference TRBV2 and TRBJ1-4, is EPEVTQTPSHQVTQMGQEVILRCVPISNHLYFYWYRQILGQKVEFLVSFYNNEISEKSEIFDDQFSVERPDGSNFTLKIRSTKLEDSAMYFCASRGQGHGSEKLFFGSGTQLSVL.

The gene calls are TRBV7-9 and TRBJ1-5, with D hard to call. Trimming stripped 2 bases from V and 7 bases from J, with 9 bases between. Germline values: CDR1 SEHNR, CDR2 FQNEAQ (reference sequence). The CDR3 sequence is 13 residues long. The CDR3 loop reads CASSLRKGQPQHF. The CDR3 coding sequence is TGTGCCAGCAGCTTAAGAAAGGGCCAGCCCCAGCATTTT.

On this clonotype: A much larger clone lies a single base off, so this may be a read error. The chain joins TRBV9 to TRBJ2-1; D ambiguous. The V gene's germline CDR1 is SGDLS and CDR2 YYNGEE. CDR3 length: 13 residues. The ends were cut back, 6 bases at V and 7 bases at J, with 14 bases in the middle. CDR3 sequence: CASNAPPENEQFF. The CDR3 DNA reads as TGTGCCAGCAACGCCCCGCCCGAGAATGAGCAGTTCTTC. The full variable domain, with the rest looked up from reference TRBV9 and TRBJ2-1, is DSGVTQTPKHLITATGQRVTLRCSPRSGDLSVYWYQQSLDQGLQFLIQYYNGEERAKGNILERFSAQQFPDLHSELNLSSLELGDSALYFCASNAPPENEQFFGPGTRLTVL.

The chain is built from TRBV15 and TRBJ2-1; D may correspond to TRBD1 or TRBD2 (5 bases each). This CDR3 spans 13 amino acids. V was clipped by 1 base and J by 9 bases, with 10 bases between them. Germline V lookup: CDR1 LNHNV, CDR2 YYDKDF (reference sequence). Written as DNA, the CDR3 is TGTGCCACCAGCAGAGTACCGGGGACTGAGCAGTTCTTC. Its protein is CATSRVPGTEQFF.

V and J are TRBV24-1 and TRBJ2-1; 9 bases are a match to TRBD1. The J segment lost 5 bases and the V segment lost 1 base, leaving 2 bases of the junction unmatched. CDR3 length equals 15 residues. CDR1 and CDR2 (germline): KGHDR, SFDVKD. This CDR3 reads CATSDFRDRDNEQFF. CDR3 DNA sequence: TGTGCCACCAGTGATTTCCGGGACAGGGACAATGAGCAGTTCTTC.

This sequence joins TRBV7-4 and TRBJ1-1; D is unclear. This CDR3 comprises 15 residues. The germline V gene encodes CDR1 SGHVT and CDR2 SQSDAQ. With 2 bases removed from V and 4 bases from J, the gap between germline ends came to 14 bases. The CDR3 spells CASSLSEGRVTEAFF. CDR3 nucleotides: TGTGCCAGCAGCTTATCAGAAGGGAGAGTCACTGAAGCTTTCTTT.

The chain carries TRBV11-2 and TRBJ2-3; TRBD1 is a possible D gene (6 bases). The germline V gene encodes CDR1 SGHAT and CDR2 FQNNGV. The CDR3 extends over 14 amino acids. Trimming stripped 5 bases from V and 0 bases from J, with 9 bases between. The chain's CDR3 is CASSRGQSTDTQYF. CDR3 sequence (DNA): TGTGCCAGCAGCCGAGGACAGAGCACAGATACGCAGTATTTT.